This T cell receptor (beta chain) was captured in a study of blood T cell repertoires in COVID-19. The wider study: T cells, B-cell-depleted T cells, or PBMCs supplied cDNA or gDNA.

In germline, CDR1 is MDHEN, CDR2 SYDVKM. J lost 3 bases, V lost 5 bases, and 8 bases had no gene match. CDR3 length: 15 amino acids. Only in-frame clones appear in the TCRdb table, and some are missing; sequencing was by immunoSEQ multiplex PCR. The sample shows hundreds of thousands of clones, around 84% of them seen only once. The sample comprised peripheral blood. This TCR was sampled from a man in his 60s with acute or convalescent COVID-19. The V gene is TRBV28, the J gene TRBJ2-7; 9 nucleotides agree with TRBD1. The CDR3 sequence is CASSAGTGIGYEQYF. The CDR3 coding sequence is TGTGCCAGCAGTGCCGGGACAGGGATAGGCTACGAGCAGTACTTC.